The 7 T cell receptor beta chains below were found in one sample sequenced in a study of blood T cell repertoires in COVID-19. Only in-frame clones appear in the TCRdb table, and some are missing; sequencing was by immunoSEQ multiplex PCR. The sample comprises tens of thousands of clones, 80% to 85% of which are singletons, and 25% to 30% rests with the top ten. Sequenced sample: peripheral blood. The receptor source for this set is a human donor in a cohort sampled during active COVID-19.

The chain has TRBV28 and TRBJ1-2; maybe TRBD1 (5 bases). The V gene lost 4 bases and the J gene lost 7 bases, with 10 bases spanning the gap. The length of the CDR3 is 12 residues. From germline, CDR1 is MDHEN and CDR2 SYDVKM. CDR3 coding DNA: TGTGCCAGCAGTTCCAGGGTTGGTGGCTACACCTTC. It specifies CASSSRVGGYTF.

The chain combines TRBV7-9 with TRBJ2-3, with D perhaps matching TRBD2 (7 bases). The CDR3 totals 16 residues. V lost 2 bases, J lost 2 bases, and 14 bases lay in between. Germline CDR1 reads SEHNR; CDR2 reads FQNEAQ (reference sequence). CDR3 bases: TGTGCCAGCAGCTTATTCACGGCGGGGGCCACAGATACGCAGTATTTT. This translates into CASSLFTAGATDTQYF.

The V gene is TRBV10-3, the J gene TRBJ1-1, with a possible D match to TRBD1 (6 bases). The germline V and J ends were trimmed by 9 bases and 4 bases, with 21 bases remaining between them. The CDR3 length is 15 residues. CDR1 ENHRY and CDR2 SYGVKD come from the germline V gene. The CDR3 bases are TGTGCCATTCAAGACCCCGGGGGGGCGCGCACTGAAGCTTTCTTT. Its translation: CAIQDPGGARTEAFF.

The rearrangement uses TRBV5-1 and TRBJ1-4, with 8 positions matching TRBD1. In germline, CDR1 is SGHRS, CDR2 YFSETQ. The CDR3 consists of 14 residues. J lost 8 bases, V lost 4 bases, and 7 bases had no gene match. The CDR3 sequence: CASSQQGGREKLFF. DNA of the CDR3: TGCGCCAGCAGCCAACAGGGGGGACGGGAAAAACTGTTTTTT.

This chain links TRBV7-9 with TRBJ2-3, with 14 bases that match TRBD2. The ends lost 1 base at V and 1 base at J; junction bases unmatched: 1. The germline CDR1 and CDR2 sequences are SEHNR and FQNEAQ (reference sequence). The CDR3 loop spans 17 amino acids. CDR3 DNA: TGTGCCAGCAGCTTAGGGGGACTAGCGGGGGGCACAGATACGCAGTATTTT. Translation: CASSLGGLAGGTDTQYF.

The rearrangement uses TRBV5-1 and TRBJ2-1; unclear D gene. This CDR3 has 12 residues. The germline V gene encodes CDR1 SGHRS and CDR2 YFSETQ. Trimming took 5 bases from V and 2 from J, leaving 5 bases between them. The CDR3 DNA reads as TGCGCCAGCAGGAGAGCCTACAATGAGCAGTTCTTC. As protein: CASRRAYNEQFF. The full variable domain, completed using reference TRBV5-1 and TRBJ2-1, is KAGVTQTPRYLIKTRGQQVTLSCSPISGHRSVSWYQQTPGQGLQFLFEYFSETQRNKGNFPGRFSGRQFSNSRSEMNVSTLELGDSALYLCASRRAYNEQFFGPGTRLTVL.

The chain employs TRBV6-5 and TRBJ2-1; 7 bases match TRBD1. The V and J ends lost 6 bases and 5 bases, in that order; junction bases with no gene match: 10. The germline gives CDR1 MNHEY, CDR2 SVGAGI. This CDR3 contains 15 residues. The DNA for the CDR3 is TGTGCCAGCAGATATAGGACAGGAAGAAACAATGAGCAGTTCTTC. Amino acid sequence: CASRYRTGRNNEQFF.